Described below is a single T cell receptor beta chain sequence and its context. This clone was counted a few times. What this receptor recognizes is not known. Base quality data are lacking; no much larger clone is found one base away. The cohort comprised several hundred healthy bone marrow donors. Cohort members were all nominally healthy when sampled, although unrecorded immune exposures were likely present. The donor tested CMV seropositive, placing the donor among the 289 seropositive members of the cohort. Every donor gave a peripheral blood sample, and the peripheral blood mononuclear cells from that sample were used for TCR beta sequencing. Genomic DNA was extracted from the blood cell samples with the Qiagen DNeasy Blood Extraction Kit. The library was produced with the immunoSEQ multiplex PCR assay. The multiplex PCR relied on a mix of 60 forward primers for TCR Vbeta segments and 13 reverse primers for TCR Jbeta segments. The CDR3 region of rearranged TCR beta genes was amplified from genomic DNA with a multiplex PCR assay. The amplified TCR beta libraries were sequenced on the Illumina HiSeq System as 87-base-pair reads. The paper's processing steps were these. A later analysis counted about 76 million unique TCR beta chains across the 650 to 700 repertoires, and roughly 11 million of these chains were shared by at least two donors. Raw reads were error-corrected and collapsed into unique sequences with a nearest-neighbor algorithm that merged closely related sequences to remove PCR and sequencing errors. V, D and J gene segments were assigned by aligning CDR3 sequences to IMGT reference sequences. For a sequence to be retained, a match of at least six nucleotides was required to both a V gene segment and a J gene segment. Rearrangements were called productive when the CDR3 lacked stop codons and stayed in frame with V and J; all others were non-productive. CDR3 was defined by IMGT convention, running from the second conserved V-encoded cysteine to the conserved J-encoded phenylalanine. The earlier analysis of about 610 of the donors excluded any sequence lacking an unambiguous match to a single V gene segment. In an earlier analysis of roughly 600 of the donors, a V segment was called functional when productive rearrangements were above 56.7%, and segregating when the standard deviation between donors exceeded 5%. A statistical classification framework was built to diagnose cytomegalovirus status from the catalog of TCR beta chain sequences. A later analysis assigned V and J genes by comparing TCR nucleotide sequences with IMGT/GENE-DB human TR gene sequences. In a later analysis, CDR3 sequences and most-parsimonious VDJ recombination scenarios were assigned using the TCRdist pipeline. A later analysis defined each TCR beta chain by its CDR3 amino acid sequence plus V-gene family, and excluded reads lacking a unique V-gene family. As a way to deal with suspected cross-contamination and a sequencing artifact, a later analysis dropped nearly 600 nucleotide sequences that were highly shared and had low generation probability. A later analysis calculated a clonal expansion index for each public chain from normalized within-repertoire ranks of inferred template counts. In a later analysis, generation probabilities were computed using a VDJ recombination model fitted to out-of-frame rearrangements, and the results were checked against IGoR. A later analysis scored TCR-TCR, TCR-HLA and TCR-CMV co-occurrence with hypergeometric tests, applying a repertoire-size bias correction to TCR pairs. To estimate false discovery rates, a later analysis permuted the HLA or CMV assignments 20 times. In a later analysis, co-occurring TCRs were grouped with DBSCAN, and TCRdist sequence similarity was added when clustering was performed within HLA-allele-positive subsets. Repertoires with fewer than 30,000 or more than 120,000 public chains, plus five repertoires with anomalous nucleotide sharing, were excluded from co-occurrence clustering. The immuneACCESS repertoire file appears here via TCRdb, limited to in-frame rearrangements. These files lack a portion of the clones; in checked studies, under half of the deficit traces to unresolved V genes, and the cause of the others is not known. V and J calls and clone size come straight from that table; D and trimming were deduced from the DNA. For this sample there are fewer than 200,000 clones; approximately 80% appear just once. Together, the top ten hold around 4.3% of the sample.

V is pared back by 4 bases and J by 0 bases, with 13 bases lying between the germline termini. CDR1 and CDR2 were assigned from the germline V gene as SGHTA and FQGNSA. The CDR3 runs 15 residues from the cysteine to the phenylalanine. This entry keeps only the CDR3 DNA: 45 bases, framed from base 1. These data originate in a study of cytomegalovirus exposure and HLA in healthy donors (dated by TCRdb to 2016 to 2017). Context from the whole study: An earlier analysis of some 600 of the donors reported roughly 300 Gb of sequence data and 117 million unique TCR beta sequences obtained from around 190 million T cells. HLA typing included class I and class II loci at four-digit resolution. To study patterns of TCR occurrence, a later analysis re-analyzed previously published TCR beta repertoires from more than 550 donors and added high-resolution HLA genotyping. A later genetic analysis used genome-wide SNP genotypes for about 60% of the roughly 670 donors, treating that subset as a discovery cohort. Among roughly 400 genotyped donors of the cohort, an average of around 240,000 unique TCR beta nucleotide sequences were sequenced per donor, roughly a sixth of them non-productive. The study profiled the T cell repertoires of fewer than 850 subjects by immunosequencing and related them to cytomegalovirus serostatus. Donor age, sex, ethnicity and CMV serostatus were compiled together with the repertoire data. Typing coverage differed by locus: A, B, C, DRB1 and DQB1 were typed in about 620-640 donors, DQA1 in about 550, DPA1 in 606, and DPB1 in approximately 450. Roughly 5 DR-DQ haplotypes were handled as single units for association and clustering, since linkage in the cohort was strong. The study combined high-throughput TCR immunosequencing, statistical association of individual TCRs with disease status, and machine learning to predict cytomegalovirus infection status. An early release that covered more than 550 HLA-typed donors contained approximately 300 gigabases of sequencing data and 75 million to 100 million unique TCR sequences. The study was designed to test whether signatures of past pathogen exposure could be identified by cataloging public T cell receptors. An earlier analysis of 500 to 750 of the donors applied high-throughput TCR beta sequencing to assess whether each TCR beta V gene segment acted as functional or pseudogenic. Every repertoire in the discovery cohort had been generated on one and the same sequencing platform. A separate validation cohort of roughly 120 different subjects was used in addition to the approximately 610-subject first cohort. In the later analysis, no new phenotypic data were used to find candidate immune exposures; instead, reliance was placed on TCR beta sequences and their occurrence across donors. Of the roughly 430 genotyped donors, over 70% fell in the genetic ancestry cluster associated with self-reported Caucasian donors. General conclusions and limits of the study: A later analysis reported that several top co-occurrence clusters appeared linked to parvovirus B19, influenza, CMV and Epstein-Barr virus. A later analysis found that TCR association rates varied across HLA loci, with DRB1 alleles showing the most associated TCRs and HLA-C alleles the fewest. Because the 87-base-pair reads could not distinguish some IMGT-functional V segments, including TRBV6-2 and TRBV6-3, those segments were excluded. Correlated functional status among segregating V segments might reflect linkage disequilibrium, but an unknown experimental factor could not be ruled out. In a later genetic analysis, fewer N-insertions in productive TCRs were reported among donors in an Asian-associated ancestry cluster than the approximately 710-donor mean. In this cohort, only TCR beta chains were sequenced, and detectable features were limited by the absence of alpha or paired-chain data. Compared with equally common non-associated chains, HLA-associated TCR beta chains in a later analysis were more clonally expanded and had lower generation probabilities. A later analysis associated about 18,000 TCR beta sequences with specific HLA alleles at a false discovery rate of 0.05. A further reported finding was that TCR beta sequences accurately predicted the HLA-A and HLA-B alleles for most subjects in the first cohort. The classifier was reported to diagnose cytomegalovirus status with high specificity and sensitivity in both the original and validation cohorts. A few of the identified cytomegalovirus-associated TCR beta chains were confirmed in vitro to be specific for cytomegalovirus antigens. Strong co-occurrence of HLA alleles, especially DR and DQ, made assigning TCR associations to individual alleles difficult. The authors suggested that the approach could potentially be generalized to other disease states and immunological phenotypes. The earlier analysis of approximately 540 of the donors excluded some 15 rarely observed V segments, including chromosome 9 orphons, because counts were too low. Sequencing depth was assumed to be roughly uniform across donors in the presence/absence analyses, though that assumption may not hold. In the study, approximately 160 TCR beta chains were listed as associated with cytomegalovirus. A later genetic analysis associated a missense DCLRE1C variant with V-gene and J-gene trimming of TCR beta chains, and an independent cohort replicated the association. In an earlier analysis of more than 500 of the donors, most TCR beta V segments appeared in productive rearrangements about 90% or about 30% of the time, broadly matching IMGT annotations. Most TCR sequences were seen in very few donors, while some public TCRs were found in many individuals. A cluster of highly shared sequence variants was judged likely to be a technical artifact of the sequencing pipeline. A later analysis found that most CMV-associated TCR beta chains appeared HLA-restricted, with HLA associations seemingly driven largely by CMV exposure. Immune exposure information for the cohort was limited to CMV serostatus. Because some donors lacked HLA typing at each locus, the association tests relied only on the typed subset.

The chain couples TRBV7-2 to TRBJ2-7, and possibly TRBD1, on 8 matching bases. The origin of this receptor is a woman aged 45-65 years in good health and CMV-seropositive. Sequencing input: PBMCs. The CDR3 sequence is CASSSHRGGSYEQYF. The DNA sequence is as follows: TGTGCCAGCAGCTCACACAGGGGGGGCTCCTACGAGCAGTACTTC.